This TCR beta chain appears in the sequencing data of a study of T cells in Graves' hyperthyroidism and ophthalmopathy. Amplification of TCR beta CDR3 regions was performed using RNA transcripts as template. Researchers ran a first-round RT-PCR on the TCR CDR3 using the HTBI primer set. One entry per CDR3 protein results from TCRdb running MiXCR on the multiplex PCR reads. The profile shows roughly 740,000 distinct CDR3 sequences, around 15% of them singletons. Patients aged 18 to 65 with hyperthyroidism were newly diagnosed, with duration under 2 months. The source of the PBMCs was about 10 ml of fresh peripheral blood. The table lists this clonotype with many counts. This TCR was sampled from a man between 18 and 35 years old with Graves' hyperthyroidism. Sequenced sample: blood.

CDR3 coding DNA: TGCAGTGCTAGTTTCGCCCAGCGGATTCAAGAGACCCAGTACTTC. Translated: CSASFAQRIQETQYF. The chain employs TRBV20-1 and TRBJ2-5, with D perhaps TRBD2 (5 bases). In germline, CDR1 is DFQATT, CDR2 SNEGSKA (reference sequence). The V and J ends lost 3 bases and 2 bases respectively, with 16 bases between them. This CDR3 has 15 amino acids.